This T cell receptor (beta chain) was found in a study of blood T cell repertoires in COVID-19. Overall study: Samples taken during acute and convalescent COVID-19 were collected in the United States, Italy and Spain. PBMCs, B-cell-depleted T cells, or T cells provided the cDNA or gDNA that made up the material.

Germline-derived CDR1 and CDR2 are LGHDT and YNNKEL (reference sequence). The CDR3 length is 21 residues. With 0 bases clipped from V and 6 bases from J, the junction kept 23 bases outside the gene matches. In the authors' workflow: Scientists estimated how many nucleated cells there were by amplifying reference gene primers. TCRdb's table, derived via immunoSEQ multiplex PCR, lists solely in-frame clones and lacks some. That table is the source of V, J and clone size, and D and trimming were worked out from the DNA. The table has roughly 110,000 clones, roughly 80% seen once. This clonotype was obtained from an older woman with acute or convalescent COVID-19. V and J are TRBV3-1 (or the pseudogene TRBV3-2) and TRBJ2-1, with 7 positions matching TRBD2. The sequencing input was peripheral blood. Written as DNA, the CDR3 is TGTGCCAGCAGCCAAGATAGTGTTTATGGTAGCGGGTATGGGCTACGCAATGAGCAGTTCTTC. This codes for CASSQDSVYGSGYGLRNEQFF.